Reported below is one T cell receptor beta chain. The data stem from a study of blood T cell repertoires in COVID-19. Study information: Collection of acute and convalescent COVID-19 samples took place in the United States, Italy and Spain. T cells, B-cell-depleted T cells, or PBMCs supplied cDNA or gDNA.

This CDR3 spans 16 amino acids. The junction had 14 bases not matched to a gene; V was cut back by 4 bases and J by 5 bases. Germline V gene data show CDR1 as MGHRA and CDR2 as YSYEKL. Per the original methods: Reference gene primer amplification gave nucleated cell count estimates. Here immunoSEQ multiplex PCR was the method, and the copy in TCRdb shows in-frame clones only, minus some. For V, J and clone size, that table is used; D and trimming come from the DNA. The sample lists 85,000 to 95,000 clones; about 91% were seen once. The J gene is TRBJ2-7, the V gene TRBV4-1; 7 bases match TRBD1. Material for sequencing was peripheral blood. This clonotype was obtained from an elderly woman with active COVID-19. The DNA of the CDR3 is TGCGCCAGCAGCCCCTGGGGCAGACAGGGAACCGACGAGCAGTACTTC. Translation gives CASSPWGRQGTDEQYF.